This record covers a single TCR beta chain. This clone was recorded only once. Its antigen remains unidentified. Within one base of it there is no much larger clone, and no base qualities were kept. To prepare the library, the immunoSEQ multiplex PCR assay was applied. In TCRdb, the immuneACCESS table is reduced to in-frame sequences with V and J assigned. These tables do not hold every clone; where another copy was compared, an unresolved V gene accounts for under half, and the others remain unexplained. Recorded for this sample are around 50,000 clones; about 94% of them occurred a single time. The leading ten clones occupy under 5% of the sample. The sample is drawn from a study of technical replicates of blood from a handful of donors (dated by TCRdb to the late 2010s). The germline V gene provides CDR1 SGDLS and CDR2 YYNGEE. V drops 0 bases and J drops 10 bases, leaving 20 bases in between. From the cysteine through the phenylalanine, the CDR3 covers 16 amino acids. The CDR3 DNA has 48 bases and is translated from base 1.

The clonotype comes from a human donor in good health. Some clones in this sample may be carry-over from other donors' samples. This chain is built from TRBV9 and TRBJ2-1; 6 matching bases give a weak D call of TRBD2. Sequencing was performed on PBMCs. The DNA reads TGTGCCAGCAGCGTAGCATATGGGTTGGGCGGGGAAGAGCAGTTCTTC. Protein translation: CASSVAYGLGGEEQFF.